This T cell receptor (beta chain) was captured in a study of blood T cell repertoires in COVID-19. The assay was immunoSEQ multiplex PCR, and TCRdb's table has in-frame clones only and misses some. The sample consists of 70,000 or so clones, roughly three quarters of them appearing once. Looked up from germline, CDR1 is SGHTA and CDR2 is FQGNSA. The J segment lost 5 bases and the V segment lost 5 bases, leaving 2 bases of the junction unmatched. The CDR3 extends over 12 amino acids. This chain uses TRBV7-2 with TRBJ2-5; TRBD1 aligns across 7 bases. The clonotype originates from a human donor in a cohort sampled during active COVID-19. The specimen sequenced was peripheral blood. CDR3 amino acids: CASSGDSETQYF. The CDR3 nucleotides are TGTGCCAGCAGCGGGGACAGCGAGACCCAGTACTTC.